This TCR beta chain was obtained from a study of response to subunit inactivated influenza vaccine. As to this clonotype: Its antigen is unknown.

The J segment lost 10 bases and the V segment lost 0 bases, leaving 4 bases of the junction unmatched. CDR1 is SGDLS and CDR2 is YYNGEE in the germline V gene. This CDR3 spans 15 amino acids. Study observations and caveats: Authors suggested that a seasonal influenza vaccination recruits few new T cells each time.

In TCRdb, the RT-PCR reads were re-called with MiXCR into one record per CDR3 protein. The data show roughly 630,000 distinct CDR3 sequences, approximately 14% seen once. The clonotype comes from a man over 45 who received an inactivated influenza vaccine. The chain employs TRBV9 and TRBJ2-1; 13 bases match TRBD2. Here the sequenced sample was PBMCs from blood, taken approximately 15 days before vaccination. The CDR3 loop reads CASSVDPGLAGEQFF. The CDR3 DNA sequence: TGTGCCAGCAGCGTAGACCCGGGACTAGCGGGGGAGCAGTTCTTC.